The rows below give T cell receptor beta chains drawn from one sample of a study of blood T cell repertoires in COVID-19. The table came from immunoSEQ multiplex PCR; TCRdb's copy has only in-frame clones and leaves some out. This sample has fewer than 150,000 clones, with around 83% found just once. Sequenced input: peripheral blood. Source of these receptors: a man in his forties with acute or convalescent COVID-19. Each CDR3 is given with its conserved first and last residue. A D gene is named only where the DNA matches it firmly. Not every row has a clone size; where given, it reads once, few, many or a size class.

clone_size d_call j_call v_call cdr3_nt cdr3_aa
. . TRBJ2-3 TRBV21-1 TGTGCCCCAGGGGTAGATACGCAGTATTTT CAPGVDTQYF
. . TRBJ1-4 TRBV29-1 TGCAGCGTTCTTGATGAAAAACTGTTTTTT CSVLDEKLFF
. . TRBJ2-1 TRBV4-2 TGTGCCAGCAGCCAAGGGTATGCGGGGACCTACAATGAGCAGTTCTTC CASSQGYAGTYNEQFF
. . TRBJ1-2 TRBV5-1 TGCGCCAGCAGCTTGGTATCTATCAGGGATGGCTACACCTTC CASSLVSIRDGYTF
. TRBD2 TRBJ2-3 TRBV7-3 TGTGCCAGCAGCTTAGCGGGGGGGTCAGATACGCAGTATTTT CASSLAGGSDTQYF
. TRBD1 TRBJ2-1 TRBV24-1 TGTGCCACCAGTGCAGGGGGCAGTAGGGATGAGCAGTTCTTC CATSAGGSRDEQFF
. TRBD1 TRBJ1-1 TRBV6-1 TGTGCCAGCAGTGACCAGCACCGGGACAGGAACACTGAAGCTTTCTTT CASSDQHRDRNTEAFF
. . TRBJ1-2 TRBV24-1 TGTGCCACCAGTGATACCCGGGCAGGGATGGATGGCTACACCTTC CATSDTRAGMDGYTF
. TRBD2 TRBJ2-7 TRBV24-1 TGTGCCACCAGTGATATAGCGGGGGGGCCCTACGAGCAGTACTTC CATSDIAGGPYEQYF
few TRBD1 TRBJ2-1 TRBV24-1 TGTGCCACCAGTGGTCCCGGGACAGGGTCCTACAATGAGCAGTTCTTC CATSGPGTGSYNEQFF
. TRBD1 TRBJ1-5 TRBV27 TGTGCCAGCAGCTCCCTGGGACAGGGCAATCAGCCCCAGCATTTT CASSSLGQGNQPQHF
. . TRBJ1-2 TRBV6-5 TGTGCCAGCAGTCCCATTATGGGTATGGAGGGCTACACCTTC CASSPIMGMEGYTF
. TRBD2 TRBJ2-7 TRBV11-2 TGTGCCAGCAGCCAGAGGGCCAGCGGGGGGGCCGACGAGCAGTACTTC CASSQRASGGADEQYF
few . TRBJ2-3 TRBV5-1 TGCGCCAGCACCCTTCTCCCCGGGGGAAGCACAGATACGCAGTATTTT CASTLLPGGSTDTQYF
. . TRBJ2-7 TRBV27 TGTGCCAGCAGGAGAGGCTACGAGCAGTACTTC CASRRGYEQYF
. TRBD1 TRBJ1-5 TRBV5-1 TGCGCCAGCAGCACCGGGACAGGATGGGACCAGCCCCAGCATTTT CASSTGTGWDQPQHF
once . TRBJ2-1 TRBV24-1 TGTGCCACCAGTGATTCAGGCAGGGGCTCCTACAATGAGCAGTTCTTC CATSDSGRGSYNEQFF
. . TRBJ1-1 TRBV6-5 TGTGCCAGCAGTTACTGGGGCATGAACACTGAAGCTTTCTTT CASSYWGMNTEAFF
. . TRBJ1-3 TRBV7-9 TGTGCCAGCAGCTTATTGGTTACATCGCACTCTGGAAACACCATATATTTT CASSLLVTSHSGNTIYF
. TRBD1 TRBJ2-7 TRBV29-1 TGCAGCGCGAGGACAGGGGGCTTGTACGAGCAGTACTTC CSARTGGLYEQYF
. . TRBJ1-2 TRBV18 TGTGCCAGCTCACCTCCGGCGGGTTCCGACTACACCTTC CASSPPAGSDYTF
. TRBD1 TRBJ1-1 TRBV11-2 TGTGCCAGCAGCTTGGCAGGGGGCGTCGCTGAAGCTTTCTTT CASSLAGGVAEAFF
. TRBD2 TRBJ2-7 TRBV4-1 TGCGCCAGCAGCCAACTCGTCTCCAGCGGGGGGTACGAGCAGTACTTC CASSQLVSSGGYEQYF
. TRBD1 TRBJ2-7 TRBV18 TGTGCCAGCTCATTCGGCCGGGACAGGATGACCTACGAGCAGTACTTC CASSFGRDRMTYEQYF
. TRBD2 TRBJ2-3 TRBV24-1 TGTGCCACCAGTGAGGTAGCGGGGTTCACAGATACGCAGTATTTT CATSEVAGFTDTQYF
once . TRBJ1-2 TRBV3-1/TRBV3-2 TGTGCCAGCAGCCAAGGGATGGCAGGCACTTCGGGCTACACCTTC CASSQGMAGTSGYTF
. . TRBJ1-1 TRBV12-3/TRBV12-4 TGTGCCAGCAGAAAGACAGTGAACACTGAAGCTTTCTTT CASRKTVNTEAFF
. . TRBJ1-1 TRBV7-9 TGTGCCAGCAGCTTTTCACAGGGTTCTACTGAAGCTTTCTTT CASSFSQGSTEAFF
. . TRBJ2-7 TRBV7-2 TGTGCCAGCAGCTTTCGGGCAGGGGAATCCTACGAGCAGTACTTC CASSFRAGESYEQYF
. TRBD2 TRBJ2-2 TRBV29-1 TGCAGCGTTGAAAAATACAGGCGGGGGGCGACCACCGGGGAGCTGTTTTTT CSVEKYRRGATTGELFF
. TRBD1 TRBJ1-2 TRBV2 TGTGCCAGCGTGACAGGGGGCGGAGATGGCTACACCTTC CASVTGGGDGYTF
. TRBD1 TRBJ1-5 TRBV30 TGTGCCTGGAGCATGATGGGACAGGATCAGCCCCAGCATTTT CAWSMMGQDQPQHF
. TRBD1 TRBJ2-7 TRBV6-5 TGTGCCAGCAGTTACCGGACAGGGGAGCAGTACTTC CASSYRTGEQYF
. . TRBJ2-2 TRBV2 TGTGCCAGCAATACGGCCGGGGTTACCGGGGAGCTGTTTTTT CASNTAGVTGELFF
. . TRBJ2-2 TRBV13 TGTGCCAGCAGCTTCCCGACCGGCGGAGGGGCCGGGGAGCTGTTTTTT CASSFPTGGGAGELFF
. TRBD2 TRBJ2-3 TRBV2 TGTGCCAGCAGTGACCTCGCTAGCGGGGGGGCCTTAGATACGCAGTATTTT CASSDLASGGALDTQYF
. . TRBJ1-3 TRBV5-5 TGTGCCAGCAGCTTGGCCCACAGGGCTGGAAACACCATATATTTT CASSLAHRAGNTIYF
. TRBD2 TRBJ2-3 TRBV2 TGTGCCAGCAGGATCAGCGGGGGTTGGACAGATACGCAGTATTTT CASRISGGWTDTQYF
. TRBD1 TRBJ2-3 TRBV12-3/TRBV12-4 TGTGCCAGCAGACGGACAGGCGGAGATACGCAGTATTTT CASRRTGGDTQYF
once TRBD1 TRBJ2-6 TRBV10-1 TGCGCCAGCAGTGAGATCGGGACAGGGGCAAAAGGGGCCAACGTCCTGACTTTC CASSEIGTGAKGANVLTF
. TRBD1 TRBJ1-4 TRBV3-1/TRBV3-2 TGTGCCAGCAGTGACGGGACAGCAACTAATGAAAAACTGTTTTTT CASSDGTATNEKLFF
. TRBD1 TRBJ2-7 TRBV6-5 TGTGCCAGCAGTACCCCTGGGACAGGGTGGCAGTACTTC CASSTPGTGWQYF
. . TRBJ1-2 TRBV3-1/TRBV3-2 TGTGCCAGCAGCCAAGATGGCAGGATCTATGGCTACACCTTC CASSQDGRIYGYTF
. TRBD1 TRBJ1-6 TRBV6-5 TGTGCCAGCAGTCCTCGACAGGGTATCAATTCACCCCTCCACTTT CASSPRQGINSPLHF
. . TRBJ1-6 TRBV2 TGTGCCAGCAGCCCGACAGGATTTGATTCACCCCTCCACTTT CASSPTGFDSPLHF
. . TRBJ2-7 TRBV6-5 TGTGCCAGCAGGTACTCCAGCGACTACGAGCAGTACTTC CASRYSSDYEQYF
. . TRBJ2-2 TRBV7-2 TGTGCCAGCAGTAGAAGCGCGAACACCGGGGAGCTGTTTTTT CASSRSANTGELFF
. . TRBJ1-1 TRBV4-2 TGTGCCAGCAGCCCCCGACAGAAGAACACTGAAGCTTTCTTT CASSPRQKNTEAFF
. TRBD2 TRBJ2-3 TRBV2 TGTGCCAGCAAACGGGTAGCGGGGGGCCAGGAAGATACGCAGTATTTT CASKRVAGGQEDTQYF
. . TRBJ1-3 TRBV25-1 TGTGCCAGCAGTCCCACCCGGAGTATTTACTCTGGAAACACCATATATTTT CASSPTRSIYSGNTIYF
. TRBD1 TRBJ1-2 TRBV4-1 TGCGCCAGCAGCCAATACATCTCAGACACGACAGGGTATAATGGCTACACCTTC CASSQYISDTTGYNGYTF
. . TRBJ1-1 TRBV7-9 TGTGCCAGCAGCCCCAAACAGGGTGGGGCTTTCTTT CASSPKQGGAFF
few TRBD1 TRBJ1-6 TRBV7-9 TGTGCCAGCAGCCGGGACAGGGGATCACCCCTCCACTTT CASSRDRGSPLHF
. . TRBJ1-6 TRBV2 TGTGCCAGCAGGGTAGCAAGCTCCTATAATTCACCCCTCCACTTT CASRVASSYNSPLHF
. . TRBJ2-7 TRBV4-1 TGCGCCAGCAGCCATGCGGCGGTCCCGAAAACCTACGAGCAGTACTTC CASSHAAVPKTYEQYF
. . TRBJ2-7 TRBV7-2 TGTGCCAGCAGCTTAGATCAGGGCCACTCCTACGAGCAGTACTTC CASSLDQGHSYEQYF
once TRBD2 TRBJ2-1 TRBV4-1 TGCGCCAGCAGCCACGAGCGGGGGGGCTACAATGAGCAGTTCTTC CASSHERGGYNEQFF
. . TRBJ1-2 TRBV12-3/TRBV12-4 TGTGCCAGCAGTTTACTAACAGATAATGGCTACACCTTC CASSLLTDNGYTF